This entry describes one TCR beta chain. It lacks a known antigen. The record has no base qualities; no much larger clone is one base away. The donors were roughly 39 Caucasian individuals from Russia, aged roughly 6 to 90 years, who were systemically healthy. Each donor gave about 9.8 milliliters of peripheral blood, drawn into EDTA-treated Vacutainer tubes. Ficoll-Paque density-gradient centrifugation was used to isolate PBMCs, with at least 6.5 million obtained per sample. Total RNA was extracted from PBMCs with Trizol reagent, with at least 5.5 micrograms obtained per sample. For every donor, flow cytometry on a PBMC aliquot measured the percentage of naive CD45RAhigh/CD27high T cells. This specimen comes from a study of blood T cells in healthy people across ages (dated by TCRdb to 2013 to 2016). Context from the whole study: In model experiments, roughly one uniquely barcoded TCR beta cDNA molecule per two T cells was captured by template switching. The donors were divided into four age groups: young (average around 15 years), middle-aged (approximately 39), aged (about 60) and long-lived (about 84). Using the same blood draw, the study looked at two additional independent replicas of 1 million unique cDNA reads for two donors, one aged 18 to 29 and the other aged 80 or older. Donors of different ages were randomly distributed across sequencing lanes to avoid experimental bias. Using deep sequencing normalized with unique cDNA molecular identifiers, the study measured how TCR beta repertoire diversity changes with age.

The CDR3 holds 14 amino acids from the cysteine to the phenylalanine. The entry retains the CDR3 DNA only, 42 bases that are in frame from base 1. V is shortened by 3 bases, J by 6 bases, and the region joining them spans 9 bases. Based on the germline V gene, the CDR1 and CDR2 sequences are MGHRA and YSYEKL. What the research found in general, with its limitations: Bulk unsorted PBMC profiling prevented conclusive comparison of naive and antigen-experienced compartments. Total diversity estimates from one million sequenced T cells were considered lower bounds and underestimates. The CMV infection status of donors was not known, potentially confounding age-related changes in expanded clonotypes. The long-lived group showed more naive CD4+ T cells, fewer expanded clones and increased TCR diversity than the aged group, suggesting age selection. There was a strong correlation between observed TCR beta diversity and the percentage of naive T cells measured by flow cytometry. As age increased, observed TCR beta diversity per million T cells dropped in a roughly linear way, and a significant reduction was already evident by age 40.

The protocol used for the library was 5' RACE. Instrument on record: Illumina HiSeq 2500. A second PCR of about 7 to 12 cycles was run with a J-beta primer mix and a sample-barcoded 5' primer. Each TCR beta cDNA molecule received a unique molecular identifier from a template-switch 5' adaptor carrying 12 random nucleotides. Each sample yielded at least 2.5 million CDR3-containing paired-end reads. All of the RNA was converted into first-strand cDNA using the Mint cDNA synthesis kit, with a TRBC-specific oligonucleotide serving as the primer. Following uracil-DNA glycosylase treatment, all cDNA underwent a first 18-cycle PCR with the universal primers M1SS and BC2_uni_R. The original methods were these. For normalization, 1 million high-quality reads were randomly selected from each sample, with every read carrying a distinct molecular identifier. Instead of being binned into consensus sequences, reads that shared molecular identifiers were thrown out. MiTCR, run with a Q25 quality threshold and the strictest error-elimination algorithm, handled CDR3 identification, clonotype clustering and error correction. Lower-bound total TCR beta diversity was estimated with a nonparametric unseen species model using Euler transformation. The public sequencing data were trimmed at Q25 with fastp and processed into clonotypes with MiXCR by TCRdb, which kept only in-frame beta chains. Records with the same CDR3 protein are collapsed into one entry carrying the most frequent genes and DNA. The V and J calls here are based on TCRdb, not the publication. The sample profile shows some 1.5 million distinct CDR3 sequences; roughly 28% of them were found once. The ten biggest clones cover 7.7% of the sample.

Sample: blood. This TCR was recovered from a woman aged 25 to 39 in good health. The chain is encoded by TRBV4-1 joined to TRBJ1-6; the D gene cannot be resolved reliably. Here is the DNA: TGCGCCAGCAGCCAGGGCCGGTTTAATTCACCCCTCCACTTT. Its protein reads: CASSQGRFNSPLHF.